The clone carrying this TCR beta chain was seen a handful of times. The antigen is unknown. The sample comes from a study of CD8 T cells in ankylosing spondylitis. Broader study findings: Reports say disease-linked clones showed up significantly more in matched ankylosing spondylitis synovial fluid. In reactive arthritis synovial fluid and blood, some motif variants had been reported before. Eight highly homologous variants made up a TCR beta motif, and this motif appeared characteristic of ankylosing spondylitis blood. Clones linked to the disease showed a CD8+ phenotype. They occurred at relatively low frequencies in peripheral blood.

Libraries of TCR beta came from quantitative 5'-RACE with molecular barcodes. One entry per CDR3 protein, called by TCRdb with MiXCR from the 5' RACE reads. In the table there are about 440,000 distinct CDR3 sequences, 17% of which are singletons. The ends were cut back, 2 bases at V and 8 bases at J, with 11 bases in the middle. CDR1 is SGHRS and CDR2 is YFSETQ in the germline V gene. The CDR3 covers 14 residues. J is TRBJ1-6 and V is TRBV5-1, with a tentative D call TRBD1 (6 bases). The sequence was collected from a male donor with ankylosing spondylitis. The sample comprised blood, either unsorted or a sorted T cell fraction (not recorded which). For the CDR3, the DNA is TGCGCCAGCAGCTTTACAGGGATCGATTCACCCCTCCACTTT. Protein: CASSFTGIDSPLHF.